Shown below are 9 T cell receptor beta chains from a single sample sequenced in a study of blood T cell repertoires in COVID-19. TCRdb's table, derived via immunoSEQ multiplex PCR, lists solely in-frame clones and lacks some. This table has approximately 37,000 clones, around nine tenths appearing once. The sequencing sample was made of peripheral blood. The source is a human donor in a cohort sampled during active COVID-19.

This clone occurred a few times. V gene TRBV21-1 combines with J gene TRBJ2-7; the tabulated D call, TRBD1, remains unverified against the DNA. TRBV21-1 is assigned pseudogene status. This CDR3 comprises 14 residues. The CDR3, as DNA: TGTGCCAGCAGACTAGTAGACAGGGCGGGCGAGCAGTACTTC. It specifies CASRLVDRAGEQYF.

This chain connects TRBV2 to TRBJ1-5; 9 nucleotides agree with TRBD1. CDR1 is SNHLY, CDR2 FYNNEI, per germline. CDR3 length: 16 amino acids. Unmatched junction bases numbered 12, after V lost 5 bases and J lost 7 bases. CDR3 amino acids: CASSLQGALVGQPQHF. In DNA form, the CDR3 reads TGTGCCAGCAGTTTACAGGGGGCCCTAGTGGGGCAGCCCCAGCATTTT.

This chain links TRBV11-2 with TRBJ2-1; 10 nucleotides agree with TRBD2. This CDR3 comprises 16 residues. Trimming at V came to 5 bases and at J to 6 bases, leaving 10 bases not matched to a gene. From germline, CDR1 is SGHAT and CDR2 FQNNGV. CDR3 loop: CASSHRRSGGANEQFF. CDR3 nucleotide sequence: TGTGCCAGCAGCCACCGCCGGAGCGGGGGGGCCAATGAGCAGTTCTTC.

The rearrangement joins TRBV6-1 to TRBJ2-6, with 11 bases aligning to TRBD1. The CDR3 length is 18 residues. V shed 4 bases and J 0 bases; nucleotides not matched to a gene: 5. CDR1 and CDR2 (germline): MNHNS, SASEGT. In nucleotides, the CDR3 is TGTGCCAGCAGTGCCCGGGACAGGGGGACCTCTGGGGCCAACGTCCTGACTTTC. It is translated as CASSARDRGTSGANVLTF.

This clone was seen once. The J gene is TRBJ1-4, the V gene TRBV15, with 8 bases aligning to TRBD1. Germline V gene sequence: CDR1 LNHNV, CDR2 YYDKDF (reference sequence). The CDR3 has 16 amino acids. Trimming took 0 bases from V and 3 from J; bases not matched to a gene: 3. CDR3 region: CATSRDLQGANEKLFF. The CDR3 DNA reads TGTGCCACCAGCAGAGACCTACAGGGGGCTAATGAAAAACTGTTTTTT.

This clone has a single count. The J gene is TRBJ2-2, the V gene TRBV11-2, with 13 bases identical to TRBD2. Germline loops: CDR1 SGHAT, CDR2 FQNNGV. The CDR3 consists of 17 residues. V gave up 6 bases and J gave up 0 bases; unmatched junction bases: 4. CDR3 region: CASRRTSGGANTGELFF. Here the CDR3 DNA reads TGTGCCAGCAGGCGGACTAGCGGGGGAGCGAACACCGGGGAGCTGTTTTTT.

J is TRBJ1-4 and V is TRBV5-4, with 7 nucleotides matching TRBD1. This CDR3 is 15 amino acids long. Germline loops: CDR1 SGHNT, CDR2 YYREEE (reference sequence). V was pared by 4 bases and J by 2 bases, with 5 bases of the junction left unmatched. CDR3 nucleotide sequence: TGTGCCAGCAGCACAAAGACAGGGACTAATGAAAAACTGTTTTTT. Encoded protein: CASSTKTGTNEKLFF.

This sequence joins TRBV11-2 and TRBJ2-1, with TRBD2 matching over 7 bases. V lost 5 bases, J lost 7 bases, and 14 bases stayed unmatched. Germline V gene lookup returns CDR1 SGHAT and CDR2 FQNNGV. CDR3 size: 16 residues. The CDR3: CASSAILAGVGNEQFF. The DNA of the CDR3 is TGTGCCAGCAGCGCCATCCTTGCGGGAGTTGGGAATGAGCAGTTCTTC.

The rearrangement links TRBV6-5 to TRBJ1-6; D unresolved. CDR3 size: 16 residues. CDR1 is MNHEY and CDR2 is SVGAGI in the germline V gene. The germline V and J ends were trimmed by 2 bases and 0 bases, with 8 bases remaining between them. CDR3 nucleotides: TGTGCCAGCAGTTACAGCGTCAGCTCCTATAATTCACCCCTCCACTTT. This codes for CASSYSVSSYNSPLHF.